These 25 T cell receptor beta chains originate from one sample sequenced in a study of control samples from healthy donors and cancer patients. Some clones are missing from TCRdb's copy, which holds only in-frame ones; the method was immunoSEQ multiplex PCR. The repertoire holds around 140,000 clones, with more than 85% as singletons. Material for sequencing was blood. The receptors here all came from a man between 18 and 35 years old in good health.

The chain carries TRBV6-5 and TRBJ1-5; the D gene is possibly TRBD1 (5 bases). The CDR3 is 14 amino acids. V was cut by 10 bases and J by 4 bases, with 17 bases left in between. From germline, CDR1 is MNHEY and CDR2 SVGAGI. DNA of the CDR3: TGTGCCACCAACAAGGCGGGGGGAAATCAGCCCCAGCATTTT. Amino acid sequence: CATNKAGGNQPQHF.

The rearrangement joins TRBV28 to TRBJ1-1; D call uncertain. Trimming cost V 3 bases and J 5 bases, with 4 bases left between them. CDR1 MDHEN and CDR2 SYDVKM come from the germline V gene. This CDR3 comprises 11 residues. The CDR3 sequence: CASSFGTEAFF. The DNA of the CDR3 is TGTGCCAGCAGTTTTGGTACTGAAGCTTTCTTT.

This clone was detected only a few times. The chain uses TRBV7-3 and TRBJ1-5, with D tentatively TRBD1 (6 bases). The V and J ends lost 7 bases and 2 bases respectively, with 12 bases between them. CDR3 length: 14 amino acids. In germline, CDR1 is SGHTA, CDR2 FQGTGA. For the CDR3, the DNA is TGTGCCAGCACCACAGGACAGTGCAATCAGCCCCAGCATTTT. This gives the protein CASTTGQCNQPQHF.

The CDR3 region has the DNA TGTGCCAGCAGTCCTCGGGGGGGCTTCTCCTACAATGAGCAGTTCTTC. Residues: CASSPRGGFSYNEQFF. V and J are TRBV2 and TRBJ2-1; 8 bases agree with TRBD2. CDR3 length: 16 amino acids. Trimming took 5 bases from V and 0 from J; bases not matched to a gene: 6. Germline CDR1 and CDR2: SNHLY and FYNNEI.

This chain connects TRBV5-8 to TRBJ2-5, with D tentatively TRBD1 or TRBD2 (6 bases each). Germline CDR1 and CDR2: SGHTS and YDEGEE. V lost 2 bases and J 5 bases, leaving 13 bases between the germline ends. This CDR3 is built from 14 residues. In nucleotides, the CDR3 is TGTGCCAGCAGCTTAGGTCAGGGGAGGGAGACCCAGTACTTC. It specifies CASSLGQGRETQYF. The full variable domain, in which reference TRBV5-8 and TRBJ2-5 provide the parts outside the CDR3, is EAGVTQSPTHLIKTRGQQATLRCSPISGHTSVYWYQQALGLGLQFLLWYDEGEERNRGNFPPRFSGRQFPNYSSELNVNALELEDSALYLCASSLGQGRETQYFGPGTRLLVL.

The chain employs TRBV9 and TRBJ1-1, with D possibly being TRBD1 (5 bases). V dropped 0 bases and J dropped 4 bases, with 19 bases sitting between them. Germline V gives CDR1 SGDLS, CDR2 YYNGEE. This CDR3 has 17 amino acids. The CDR3 sequence is CASSVGGDGGLVTEAFF. The CDR3 coding sequence is TGTGCCAGCAGCGTAGGAGGGGATGGGGGTTTGGTCACTGAAGCTTTCTTT.

This chain connects TRBV6-5 to TRBJ1-1; D is unclear. Germline CDR1 is MNHEY and CDR2 is SVGAGI. V gave up 4 bases and J gave up 0 bases, with 12 bases separating them. This CDR3 has 15 residues. CDR3 residues: CASSSVGSMNTEAFF. In nucleotides, the CDR3 is TGTGCCAGCAGTTCTGTGGGCAGCATGAACACTGAAGCTTTCTTT.

The chain has TRBV11-2 and TRBJ2-1; the D gene is possibly TRBD1 (5 bases). Germline CDR1 and CDR2: SGHAT and FQNNGV. The CDR3 consists of 13 residues. V was clipped by 5 bases and J by 16 bases, with 21 bases between them. The CDR3 nucleotides are TGTGCCAGCAGCCCACAAGGCAGGGTAGAGCGATTCTTC. Protein sequence: CASSPQGRVERFF. The full variable domain, its missing parts supplied by reference TRBV11-2 and TRBJ2-1, is EAGVAQSPRYKIIEKRQSVAFWCNPISGHATLYWYQQILGQGPKLLIQFQNNGVVDDSQLPKDRFSAERLKGVDSTLKIQPAKLEDSAVYLCASSPQGRVERFFGPGTRLTVL.

The chain carries TRBV7-9 and TRBJ1-2; D is unresolved. The CDR3 totals 15 residues. Trimming left V 8 bases short and J 0 bases short, with 16 bases between. Germline values: CDR1 SEHNR, CDR2 FQNEAQ (reference sequence). The CDR3 loop reads CASRSPEVTNYGYTF. The CDR3 DNA reads TGTGCCAGCCGCTCCCCCGAGGTAACTAACTATGGCTACACCTTC.

The V call is TRBV5-1, the J call TRBJ1-1, with D tentatively TRBD1 (6 bases). V gave up 2 bases and J gave up 1 base, with 12 bases separating them. CDR1 and CDR2 (germline): SGHRS, YFSETQ. The CDR3 contains 15 residues. The CDR3 region has the DNA TGCGCCAGCAGCTTATGGACAGACAGGAACACTGAAGCTTTCTTT. Translated: CASSLWTDRNTEAFF.

This chain uses TRBV5-6 with TRBJ2-2, with D possibly being TRBD1 (5 bases). Trimming shortened V by 0 bases and J by 4 bases, and 10 bases separated the two germline ends. The CDR3 is made up of 15 amino acids. Per the germline V gene, CDR1 is SGHDT and CDR2 is YYEEEE. The CDR3 region has the DNA TGTGCCAGCAGCTTGGAGGGGTTGGGCACCGGGGAGCTGTTTTTT. Residues: CASSLEGLGTGELFF.

DNA of the CDR3: TGTGTCACGCGGATGCAGGGAGGTGAAAAACTGTTTTTT. Its protein is CVTRMQGGEKLFF. The J gene is TRBJ1-4, the V gene TRBV6-5, with D maybe TRBD1 (5 bases). Germline assignment: CDR1 MNHEY and CDR2 SVGAGI. The CDR3 has 13 amino acids.

This clone was recorded only once. The CDR3 loop reads CASRQYPGQNYEQYF. In nucleotides, the CDR3 is TGTGCCAGCAGGCAATATCCGGGCCAAAACTACGAGCAGTACTTC. V and J are TRBV6-5 and TRBJ2-7, with D hard to call. Trimming cost V 6 bases and J 3 bases, with 18 bases left between them. Germline V CDR1 and CDR2: MNHEY, SVGAGI. The CDR3 is 15 residues long.

This chain links TRBV11-2 with TRBJ1-3; perhaps TRBD1 as D (5 bases). The germline V gene has CDR1 SGHAT and CDR2 FQNNGV. V was cut by 3 bases and J by 4 bases, with 10 bases left in between. The CDR3 consists of 14 residues. CDR3 DNA: TGTGCCAGCAGCTTTGGGACGGAGGGAAACACCATATATTTT. This sequence encodes CASSFGTEGNTIYF.

V usage is TRBV7-9 and J usage is TRBJ1-2; D may be TRBD1 (6 bases). The CDR3 sequence is 13 residues long. Trimming took 6 bases from V and 4 from J, leaving 12 bases between them. Germline lookup yields CDR1 SEHNR and CDR2 FQNEAQ (reference sequence). This chain's CDR3 is CASSLRDIYGYTF. The CDR3 DNA is TGTGCCAGCAGTCTAAGGGACATCTATGGCTACACCTTC.

V usage is TRBV2 and J usage is TRBJ2-7; D may be TRBD1 (5 bases). Looked up from germline, CDR1 is SNHLY and CDR2 is FYNNEI. This CDR3 is built from 12 residues. The germline V and J ends were trimmed by 4 bases and 6 bases, with 10 bases remaining between them. The CDR3 reads CASSGTSREQYF. The CDR3 DNA is TGTGCCAGCAGTGGGACAAGCCGCGAGCAGTACTTC. Drawing the rest from reference TRBV2 and TRBJ2-7, the complete variable domain is EPEVTQTPSHQVTQMGQEVILRCVPISNHLYFYWYRQILGQKVEFLVSFYNNEISEKSEIFDDQFSVERPDGSNFTLKIRSTKLEDSAMYFCASSGTSREQYFGPGTRLTVT.

The chain joins TRBV11-3 to TRBJ2-3; D possibly corresponds to TRBD2 (5 bases). The CDR3 consists of 14 residues. The germline gives CDR1 SGHNT, CDR2 YENEEA. Trimming left V 1 base short and J 3 bases short, with 8 bases between. For the CDR3, the DNA is TGTGCCAGCAGCTTAGCGGGCGGGACAGATACGCAGTATTTT. Translated: CASSLAGGTDTQYF.

As concerns this clone: The same CDR3 is also encoded by other DNA sequences in this sample. The chain has TRBV3-1 (or the pseudogene TRBV3-2) and TRBJ1-5; unclear D gene. The CDR3 is 13 residues long. Germline V CDR1 and CDR2: LGHDT, YNNKEL (reference sequence). V dropped 0 bases and J dropped 4 bases, with 4 bases sitting between them. Here the CDR3 reads CASSQDRNQPQHF. The DNA of the CDR3 is TGTGCCAGCAGCCAAGATCGAAATCAGCCCCAGCATTTT.

The V and J genes are TRBV7-8 and TRBJ2-7; no definite D call. Per the germline V gene, CDR1 is SGHVS and CDR2 is FQNEAQ. This CDR3 has 15 residues. Deletions cut 3 bases from V and 9 bases from J, with 21 bases between. This CDR3 is CASSFGRQSPTGQYF. In DNA form, the CDR3 reads TGTGCCAGCAGCTTCGGCAGACAATCTCCTACCGGGCAGTACTTC.

The chain uses TRBV3-1 (or the pseudogene TRBV3-2) and TRBJ2-2; the D gene is possibly TRBD2 (6 bases). CDR1 and CDR2 (germline): LGHDT, YNNKEL (reference sequence). CDR3 length equals 16 residues. The ends were cut back, 3 bases at V and 5 bases at J, with 16 bases in the middle. The CDR3 nucleotides read TGTGCCAGCAGCCAGGGACTCCATAGGGGTACCGGGGAGCTGTTTTTT. It yields the protein CASSQGLHRGTGELFF.

This sequence joins TRBV19 and TRBJ2-7; D gene unclear. CDR3 length: 13 amino acids. The germline V gene has CDR1 LNHDA and CDR2 SQIVND (reference sequence). V dropped 0 bases and J dropped 4 bases, with 7 bases sitting between them. CDR3 DNA sequence: TGTGCCAGTAGTATAGATGAGTTGTACGAGCAGTACTTC. Protein: CASSIDELYEQYF.

The chain employs TRBV11-2 and TRBJ1-1; the D gene is possibly TRBD1 (5 bases). V was shortened by 5 bases and J by 5 bases, with 12 bases between the two germline ends. Germline CDR1 is SGHAT and CDR2 is FQNNGV. CDR3 size: 13 residues. This CDR3 reads CASSLGRGTEAFF. The CDR3 DNA is TGTGCCAGCAGCCTGGGGCGGGGGACTGAAGCTTTCTTT.

The rearrangement uses TRBV7-6 and TRBJ2-5, with D perhaps being TRBD1 or TRBD2 (5 bases each). Trimming shortened V by 4 bases and J by 5 bases, and 20 bases separated the two germline ends. The CDR3 length is 16 residues. Germline-derived CDR1 and CDR2 are SGHVS and FNYEAQ. CDR3 in amino acids: CASSSPGTGGMETQYF. The CDR3 region has the DNA TGTGCCAGCAGCTCACCGGGGACGGGCGGTATGGAGACCCAGTACTTC.

The gene calls are TRBV28 and TRBJ1-3; no clear D gene. The ends were cut back, 4 bases at V and 0 bases at J, with 16 bases in the middle. CDR1 MDHEN and CDR2 SYDVKM come from the germline V gene. This CDR3 is 17 amino acids long. The chain's CDR3 is CASSYGPAASSGNTIYF. Here the CDR3 DNA reads TGTGCCAGCAGTTATGGTCCGGCAGCGAGCTCTGGAAACACCATATATTTT.

The chain carries TRBV7-9 and TRBJ1-1, with 7 bases lining up with TRBD1. This CDR3 is 13 amino acids long. V shed 6 bases and J 6 bases; nucleotides not matched to a gene: 7. The germline V gene encodes CDR1 SEHNR and CDR2 FQNEAQ (reference sequence). The chain's CDR3 is CASRPDRVPEAFF. The CDR3 DNA is TGTGCCAGCAGGCCTGACAGGGTACCTGAAGCTTTCTTT.